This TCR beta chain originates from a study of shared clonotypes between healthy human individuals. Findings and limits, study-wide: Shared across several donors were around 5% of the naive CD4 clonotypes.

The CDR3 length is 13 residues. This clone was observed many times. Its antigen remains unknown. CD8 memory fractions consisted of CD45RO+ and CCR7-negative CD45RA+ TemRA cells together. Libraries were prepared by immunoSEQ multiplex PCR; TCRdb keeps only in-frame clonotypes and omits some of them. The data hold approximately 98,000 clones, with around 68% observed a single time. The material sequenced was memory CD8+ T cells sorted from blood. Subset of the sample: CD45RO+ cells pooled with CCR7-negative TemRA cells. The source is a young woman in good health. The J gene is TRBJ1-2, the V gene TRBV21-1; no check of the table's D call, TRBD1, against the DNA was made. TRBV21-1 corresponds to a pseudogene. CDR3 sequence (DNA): TGTGCCAGCAATAAAGACAGGGGCTATGGCTACACCTTC. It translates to CASNKDRGYGYTF.